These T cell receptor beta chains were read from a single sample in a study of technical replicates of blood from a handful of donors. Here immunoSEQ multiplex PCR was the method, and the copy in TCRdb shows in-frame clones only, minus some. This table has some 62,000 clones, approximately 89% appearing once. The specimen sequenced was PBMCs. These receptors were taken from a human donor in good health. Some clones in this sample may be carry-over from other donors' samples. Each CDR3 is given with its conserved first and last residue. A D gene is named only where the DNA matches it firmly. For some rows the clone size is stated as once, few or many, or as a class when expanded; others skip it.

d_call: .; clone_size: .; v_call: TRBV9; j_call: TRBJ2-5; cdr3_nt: TGTGCCAGCAGCGTAGATCAGGGGGAGACCCAGTACTTC; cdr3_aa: CASSVDQGETQYF
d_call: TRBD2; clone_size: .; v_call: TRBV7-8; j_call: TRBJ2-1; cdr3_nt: TGTGCCAGCAGCCCCAACCGGGAGGCGTACAATGAGCAGTTCTTC; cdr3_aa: CASSPNREAYNEQFF
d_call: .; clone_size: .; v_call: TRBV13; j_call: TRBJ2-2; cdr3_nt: TGTGCCAGCAGCTTAGAAGGAGACGTTACCGGGGAGCTGTTTTTT; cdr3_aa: CASSLEGDVTGELFF
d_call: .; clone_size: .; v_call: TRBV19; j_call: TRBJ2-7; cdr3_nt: TGTGCCAGTAGTCCTCAAGAGGGGGAGAACGAGCAGTACTTC; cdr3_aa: CASSPQEGENEQYF
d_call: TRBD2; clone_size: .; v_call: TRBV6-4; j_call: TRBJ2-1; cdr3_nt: TGTGCCAGCGCCGGGACTAGCGGGACTCTGGATGAGCAGTTCTTC; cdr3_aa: CASAGTSGTLDEQFF
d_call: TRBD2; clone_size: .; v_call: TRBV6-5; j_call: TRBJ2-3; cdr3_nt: TGTGCCAGCAGTCTAGCGGGGCGCACAGATACGCAGTATTTT; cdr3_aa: CASSLAGRTDTQYF
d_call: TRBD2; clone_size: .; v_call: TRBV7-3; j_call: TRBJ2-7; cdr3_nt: TGTGCCAGCAGCATAAAGGGACTAGCGGGACCTCACGAGCAGTACTTC; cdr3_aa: CASSIKGLAGPHEQYF
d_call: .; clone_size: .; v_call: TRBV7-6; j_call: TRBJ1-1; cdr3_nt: TGTGCCAGCAGCCTAAGGACAGAGAACACTGAAGCTTTCTTT; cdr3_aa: CASSLRTENTEAFF
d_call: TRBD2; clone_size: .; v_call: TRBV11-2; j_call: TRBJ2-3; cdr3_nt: TGTGCCAGCAGCTTCGGGACTAGCGTCTCAGATACGCAGTATTTT; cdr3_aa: CASSFGTSVSDTQYF
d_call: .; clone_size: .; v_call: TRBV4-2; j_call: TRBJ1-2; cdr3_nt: TGTGCCAGCAGCCAGGCCCCGGAGGGTCACTATGGCTACACCTTC; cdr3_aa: CASSQAPEGHYGYTF
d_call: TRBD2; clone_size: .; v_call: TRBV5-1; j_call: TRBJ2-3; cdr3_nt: TGCGCCAGCAGCTTGGAATGGACTAGCGGGAATGCGCAGTATTTT; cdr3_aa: CASSLEWTSGNAQYF
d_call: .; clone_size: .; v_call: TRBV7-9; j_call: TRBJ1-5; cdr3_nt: TGTGCCAGCAGCGGGGACTCTAGCAATCAGCCCCAGCATTTT; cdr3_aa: CASSGDSSNQPQHF
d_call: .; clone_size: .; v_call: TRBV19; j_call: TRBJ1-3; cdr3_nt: TGTGCCAGTAGTCTAAAGACAGGAACTGGAAACACCATATATTTT; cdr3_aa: CASSLKTGTGNTIYF
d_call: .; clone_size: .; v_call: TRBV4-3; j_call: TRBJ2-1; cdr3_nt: TGCGCCAGCAGCCAAGATGGGCAGGTGTCCTACAATGAGCAGTTCTTC; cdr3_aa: CASSQDGQVSYNEQFF
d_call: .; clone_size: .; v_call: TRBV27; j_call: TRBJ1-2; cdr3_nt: TGTGCCAGCAGTTTGTACAGCTACCCGGGGTATGGCTACACCTTC; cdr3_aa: CASSLYSYPGYGYTF
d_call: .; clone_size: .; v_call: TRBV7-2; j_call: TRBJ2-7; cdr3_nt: TGTGCCAGCAGCCCCCAGGGGCGGGCCTCGGGAGAGCAGTACTTC; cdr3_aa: CASSPQGRASGEQYF
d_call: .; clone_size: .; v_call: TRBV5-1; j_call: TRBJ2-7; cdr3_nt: TGCGCCAGCAGCCCGCGAGAGGTCTCCAGCTCCTACGAGCAGTACTTC; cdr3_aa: CASSPREVSSSYEQYF
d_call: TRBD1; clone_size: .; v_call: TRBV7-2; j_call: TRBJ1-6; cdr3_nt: TGTGCCAGCAGCTTAGTCGCAGGGGGCCCAAAATCACCCCTCCACTTT; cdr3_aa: CASSLVAGGPKSPLHF
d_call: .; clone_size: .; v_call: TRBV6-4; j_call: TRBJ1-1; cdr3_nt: TGTGCCAGCAGCGATCTTAATATGGGACACACGAACACTGAAGCTTTCTTT; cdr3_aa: CASSDLNMGHTNTEAFF
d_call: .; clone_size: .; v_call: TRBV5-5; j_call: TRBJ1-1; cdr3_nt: TGTGCCAGCAGCTTGCCCAGGGATATGAGCACTGAAGCTTTCTTT; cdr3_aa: CASSLPRDMSTEAFF
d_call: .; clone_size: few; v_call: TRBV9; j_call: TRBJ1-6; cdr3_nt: TGTGCCAGCAGCGTAGCTAGTCTCTCCTATAATTCACCCCTCCACTTT; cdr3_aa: CASSVASLSYNSPLHF
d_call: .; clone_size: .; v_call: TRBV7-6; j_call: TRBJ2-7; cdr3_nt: TGTGCCAGCAGCGTGCGGGGACTCCTCACCTACGAGCAGTACTTC; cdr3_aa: CASSVRGLLTYEQYF
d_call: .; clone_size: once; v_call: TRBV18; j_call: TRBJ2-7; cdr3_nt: TGTGCCAGCTCCTCTCCGGGGGGCTTCTACGAGCAGTACTTC; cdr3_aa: CASSSPGGFYEQYF
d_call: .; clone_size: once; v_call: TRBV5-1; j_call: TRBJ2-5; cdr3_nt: TGCGCCAGCAGCTCAGGCACAGGTCGAAGGGAGACCCAGTACTTC; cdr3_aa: CASSSGTGRRETQYF
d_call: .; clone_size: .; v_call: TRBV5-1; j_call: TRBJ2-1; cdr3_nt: TGCGCCAGCAGGCAAACTCCTCGTGACCGGCTAGGCCATTCCTACAATGAGCAGTTCTTC; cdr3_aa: CASRQTPRDRLGHSYNEQFF
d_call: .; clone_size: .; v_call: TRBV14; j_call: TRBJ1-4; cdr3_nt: TGTGCCAGCAGCCAAGATCCCAGGGTTGGACTGTTTTTT; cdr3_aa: CASSQDPRVGLFF
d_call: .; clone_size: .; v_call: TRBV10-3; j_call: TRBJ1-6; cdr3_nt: TGTGCCATCAGTGAAGGGGCTGATAATTCACCCCTCCACTTT; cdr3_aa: CAISEGADNSPLHF
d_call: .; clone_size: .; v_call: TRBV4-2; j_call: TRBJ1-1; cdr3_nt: TGTGCCAGCAGCCCCTCGGACAGGAACACTGAAGCTTTCTTT; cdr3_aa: CASSPSDRNTEAFF
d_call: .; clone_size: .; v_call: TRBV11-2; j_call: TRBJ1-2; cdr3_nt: TGTGCCAGCAGCTTAGATCCGGGGACTATCTATGGCTACACCTTC; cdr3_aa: CASSLDPGTIYGYTF
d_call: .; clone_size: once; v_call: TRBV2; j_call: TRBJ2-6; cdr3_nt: TGTGCCAGCAGTGAAATTCGGCGAGGAAGTGGATCTGGGGCCAACGTCCTGACTTTC; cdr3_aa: CASSEIRRGSGSGANVLTF
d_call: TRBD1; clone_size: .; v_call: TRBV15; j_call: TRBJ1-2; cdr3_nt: TGTGCCACCAGCAGAGTCTCCGGGACAGCTAACTATGGCTACACCTTC; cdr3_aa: CATSRVSGTANYGYTF
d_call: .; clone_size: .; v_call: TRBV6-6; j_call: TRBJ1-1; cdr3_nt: TGTGCCAGCAATACAGGGAGTTCTGAGGCTTTCTTT; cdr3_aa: CASNTGSSEAFF
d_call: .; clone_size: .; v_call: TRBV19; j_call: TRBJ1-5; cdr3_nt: TGTGCCAGTAGTCTCAGACTGGGGGGGGGTTCGGGCAATCAGCCCCAGCATTTT; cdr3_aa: CASSLRLGGGSGNQPQHF
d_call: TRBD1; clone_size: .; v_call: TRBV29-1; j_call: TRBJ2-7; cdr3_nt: TGCAGCGTTTACATAGTGACAGGGGAAAACGAGCAGTACTTC; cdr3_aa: CSVYIVTGENEQYF
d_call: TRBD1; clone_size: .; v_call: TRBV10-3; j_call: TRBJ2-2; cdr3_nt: TGTGCCATCAGGGGGACAGGGGGCACCGGGGAGCTGTTTTTT; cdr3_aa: CAIRGTGGTGELFF
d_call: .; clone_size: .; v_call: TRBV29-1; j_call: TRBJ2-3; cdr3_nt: TGCAGCGTTCGGGATAGCGTAACCCCCACAGATACGCAGTATTTT; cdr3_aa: CSVRDSVTPTDTQYF
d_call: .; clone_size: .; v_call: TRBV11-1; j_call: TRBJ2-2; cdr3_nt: TGTGCCAGCAGCGTATCTACAGGGCGGACCGGGGAGCTGTTTTTT; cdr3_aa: CASSVSTGRTGELFF
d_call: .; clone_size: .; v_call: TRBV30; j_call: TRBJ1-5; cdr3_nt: TGTGCCTGGAGTGTACGCGGGAATCAGCCCCAGCATTTT; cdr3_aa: CAWSVRGNQPQHF
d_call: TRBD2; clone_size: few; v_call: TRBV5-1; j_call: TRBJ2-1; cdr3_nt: TGCGCCAGCAGCTTGGCCGATAGCGGGAGAGAGCAGTTCTTC; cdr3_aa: CASSLADSGREQFF
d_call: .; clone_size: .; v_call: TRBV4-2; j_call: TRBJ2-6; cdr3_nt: TGTGCCAGCAGCCAAGGGACAGCTTCTGGGGCCAACGTCCTGACTTTC; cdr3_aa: CASSQGTASGANVLTF
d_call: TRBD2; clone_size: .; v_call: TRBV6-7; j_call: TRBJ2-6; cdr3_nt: TGTGCCAGCAGTTACCCGGGGGGGAGCTCTGGGGCCAACGTCCTGACTTTC; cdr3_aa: CASSYPGGSSGANVLTF
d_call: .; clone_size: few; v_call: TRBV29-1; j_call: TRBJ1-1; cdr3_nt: TGCAGCGCACGGGACACTGAAGCTTTCTTT; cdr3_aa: CSARDTEAFF
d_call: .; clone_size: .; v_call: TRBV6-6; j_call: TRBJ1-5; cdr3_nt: TGTGCCAGATCAGACAGAGCCAATCAGCCCCAGCATTTT; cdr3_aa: CARSDRANQPQHF
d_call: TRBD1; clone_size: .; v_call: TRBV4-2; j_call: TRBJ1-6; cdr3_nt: TGTGCCAGCAGCCAAGTGGGACAGGTCGAATCACCCCTCCACTTT; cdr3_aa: CASSQVGQVESPLHF
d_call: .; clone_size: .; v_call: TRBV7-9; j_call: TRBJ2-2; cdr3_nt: TGTGCCAGCAGCGCGCAGGCCACCGGGGAGCTGTTTTTT; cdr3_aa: CASSAQATGELFF
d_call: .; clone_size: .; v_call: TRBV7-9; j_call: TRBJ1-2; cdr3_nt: TGTGCCAGCAGCCCACAGGGTAGTGCTACCTATGGCTACACCTTC; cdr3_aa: CASSPQGSATYGYTF
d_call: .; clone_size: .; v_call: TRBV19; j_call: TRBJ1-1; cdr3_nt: TGTGCCACGTTCGGGGGAGCTTATGAAGCTTTCTTT; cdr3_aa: CATFGGAYEAFF
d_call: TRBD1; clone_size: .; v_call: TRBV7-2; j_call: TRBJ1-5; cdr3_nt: TGTGCCAGCAGCATCACCGGGACAGGGTTTCCCCAGCATTTT; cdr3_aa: CASSITGTGFPQHF
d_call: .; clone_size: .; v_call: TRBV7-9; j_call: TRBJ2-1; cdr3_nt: TGTGCCAGCAGCTCCCCCCTCTGGGGCGGGGATGACTCCTACAATGAGCAGTTCTTC; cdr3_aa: CASSSPLWGGDDSYNEQFF
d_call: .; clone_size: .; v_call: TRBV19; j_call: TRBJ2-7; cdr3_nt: TGTGCCAGTAGTATAGATTGGGGCGAAACCTACGAGCAGTACTTC; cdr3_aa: CASSIDWGETYEQYF
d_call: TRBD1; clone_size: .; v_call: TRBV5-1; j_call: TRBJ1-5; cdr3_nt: TGCGCCAGCAGCAAAGGGACAGGGGGCGCGGATCAGCCCCAGCATTTT; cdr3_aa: CASSKGTGGADQPQHF
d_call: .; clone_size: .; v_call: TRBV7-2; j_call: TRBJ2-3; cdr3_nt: TGTGCCAGCAGCCCCAGGGTAAGGGGGCAGTATTTT; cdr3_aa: CASSPRVRGQYF